The present entry profiles one T cell receptor beta chain with its context. The sample comes from a study of OX40 agonist ivuxolimab in advanced cancers. The germline V gene has CDR1 DFQATT and CDR2 SNEGSKA (reference sequence). Trimming stripped 3 bases from V and 5 bases from J, with 8 bases between. The CDR3 totals 11 residues. Libraries were prepared by immunoSEQ multiplex PCR; TCRdb keeps only in-frame clonotypes and omits some of them. This table has more than 45,000 clones, roughly 84% appearing once. This TCR was sampled from an adult with an advanced solid tumor such as melanoma, head and neck, liver or kidney cancer. Sequences were derived from CD4+ or CD8+ T cells sorted from blood, sampled in a trial of the OX40 agonist ivuxolimab. The V gene is TRBV20-1, the J gene TRBJ2-7, with D uncertain. CDR3 bases: TGCAGTGCTAGGGACCACCACGAGCAGTACTTC. It specifies CSARDHHEQYF.